Presented here are 30 T cell receptor beta chains from one specimen sequenced in a study of T and B cells in COVID-19 patients. Each TRB amplification used roughly 240-550 ng of genomic DNA from blood. BIOMED2 TRB-A/B primer pools were used in multiplex TRB PCR. One entry per CDR3 protein results from TCRdb running MiXCR on the multiplex PCR reads. The sample includes over 9,500 distinct CDR3 sequences, around 30% seen only once; the top ten take less than 35%. Sequencing input: blood. These receptors all come from a human donor who had recovered from COVID-19.

By proportion, this clonotype is medium-sized. The chain couples TRBV11-1 to TRBJ1-1; D is unresolved. The germline CDR1 and CDR2 sequences are SGHAT and FQDESV (reference sequence). The CDR3 totals 12 residues. With 5 bases removed from V and 2 bases from J, the gap between germline ends came to 6 bases. The CDR3 sequence is CASSRRNTEAFF. In DNA form, the CDR3 reads TGTGCCAGCAGCCGAAGAAACACTGAAGCTTTCTTT.

This clonotype was counted between two and nine times. This chain connects TRBV5-4 to TRBJ1-1, with D tentatively TRBD1 (6 bases). Trimming shortened V by 3 bases and J by 6 bases, and 15 bases separated the two germline ends. CDR1 is SGHNT and CDR2 is YYREEE in the germline V gene (reference sequence). The CDR3 sequence is 14 residues long. Here the CDR3 reads CASSWGAGGSEAFF. CDR3 nucleotide sequence: TGTGCCAGCAGCTGGGGGGCGGGTGGGTCTGAAGCTTTCTTT.

This clonotype is labeled medium-sized (0.01 to 0.1%). The rearrangement uses TRBV11-1 and TRBJ2-3; D unclear. Trimming took 2 bases from V and 0 from J, leaving 6 bases between them. From germline, CDR1 is SGHAT and CDR2 FQDESV (reference sequence). This CDR3 is built from 14 residues. The CDR3 here is CASSLLSSTDTQYF. CDR3 nucleotides: TGTGCCAGCAGCTTATTATCTAGCACAGATACGCAGTATTTT.

Of note for this clonotype: Just one base apart from a much larger clone, this may be a read error. The chain has TRBV6-1 and TRBJ2-1, with D possibly being TRBD2 (5 bases). Trimming pared 6 bases from V and 3 bases from J, leaving 18 bases between. Germline-derived CDR1 and CDR2 are MNHNS and SASEGT. The CDR3 is 16 amino acids. In nucleotides, the CDR3 is TGTGCCAGCAGATACGAGGGCGGGCAGAACTACAATGAGCAGTTCTTC. Its translation: CASRYEGGQNYNEQFF.

This clonotype counts as medium-sized. The gene calls are TRBV18 and TRBJ2-6, with 8 positions matching TRBD1. The V and J ends lost 5 bases and 3 bases, in that order; junction bases with no gene match: 15. The CDR3 length is 19 residues. The germline V gene encodes CDR1 KGHSH and CDR2 LQKENI. Here the CDR3 reads CASSSSGTGAPFGANVLTF. The DNA for the CDR3 is TGTGCCAGCTCATCCTCCGGGACAGGCGCTCCGTTTGGGGCCAACGTCCTGACTTTC.

On this clonotype: Just one base apart from a much larger clone, this may be a read error. The chain recombines TRBV11-1 with TRBJ2-3; no firm D call. The CDR3 is made up of 15 amino acids. The V gene lost 5 bases and the J gene lost 2 bases, with 14 bases spanning the gap. The V gene's germline CDR1 is SGHAT and CDR2 FQDESV (reference sequence). CDR3 protein: CASSPRKSFTDTQYF. CDR3 DNA: TGTGCCAGCAGCCCTCGAAAGTCCTTCACAGATACGCAGTATTTT.

A few counts support this clonotype. This chain's CDR3 is CASSLDRETQYF. In DNA form, the CDR3 reads TGTGCCAGCAGCTTGGACCGGGAGACCCAGTACTTC. This chain uses TRBV11-3 with TRBJ2-5; D ambiguous. Trimming shortened V by 3 bases and J by 5 bases, and 7 bases separated the two germline ends. This CDR3 is 12 amino acids long. Germline-derived CDR1 and CDR2 are SGHNT and YENEEA. Supplemented by reference TRBV11-3 and TRBJ2-5, the full variable domain reads EAGVVQSPRYKIIEKKQPVAFWCNPISGHNTLYWYLQNLGQGPELLIRYENEEAVDDSQLPKDRFSAERLKGVDSTLKIQPAELGDSAVYLCASSLDRETQYFGPGTRLLVL.

Concerning this clonotype itself: With a much larger clone just one base away, this may be a read error. The rearrangement uses TRBV6-5 and TRBJ2-2; 8 bases match TRBD1. Germline V gives CDR1 MNHEY, CDR2 SVGAGI. This CDR3 is 15 amino acids long. The CDR3 sequence: CDTYRDRRTTGELFF. The CDR3 DNA is TGTGACACTTACAGGGACAGGCGGACGACCGGGGAGCTGTTTTTT.

By proportion, this clonotype is medium-sized (0.01 to 0.1%). This chain links TRBV19 with TRBJ2-3; TRBD2 is a possible D gene (5 bases). The CDR3 has 14 residues. Looked up from germline, CDR1 is LNHDA and CDR2 is SQIVND (reference sequence). V lost 6 bases and J 2 bases, leaving 12 bases between the germline ends. The CDR3 loop is CASRQVGVTDTQYF. CDR3 nucleotide sequence: TGTGCCAGTAGACAAGTGGGAGTCACAGATACGCAGTATTTT.

This clonotype was seen a few times. The chain has TRBV6-5 and TRBJ1-2; D may be TRBD1 (5 bases). This CDR3 contains 16 residues. The ends were cut back, 0 bases at V and 4 bases at J, with 15 bases in the middle. In germline, CDR1 is MNHEY, CDR2 SVGAGI. The chain's CDR3 is CASSYSKGTAIYGYTF. The CDR3 region has the DNA TGTGCCAGCAGTTACTCCAAGGGGACGGCCATCTATGGCTACACCTTC.

This clonotype was observed a few times. This chain links TRBV7-6 with TRBJ1-2; perhaps TRBD1 as D (6 bases). Germline V gene sequence: CDR1 SGHVS, CDR2 FNYEAQ. Trimming cost V 6 bases and J 4 bases, with 9 bases left between them. The CDR3 extends over 12 amino acids. The CDR3 bases are TGTGCCAGCAGTCAGGGGCCCTATGGCTACACCTTC. The encoded protein is CASSQGPYGYTF.

The chain carries TRBV6-2 or TRBV6-3 and TRBJ2-3, with 12 bases lining up with TRBD2. Unmatched junction bases numbered 9, after V lost 6 bases and J lost 5 bases. The CDR3 has 16 amino acids. Germline CDR1 MNHEY, CDR2 SVGEGT. CDR3 in DNA: TGTGCCAGCAGGCTCCGACTAGCGGGAGTTGTAGATACGCAGTATTTT. This encodes CASRLRLAGVVDTQYF.

This clonotype has a single count. The junction does not match germline at one end; this may be a read error. The rearrangement uses TRBV5-5 and TRBJ1-1; possible D gene TRBD1, 6 bases. The CDR3 length is 14 residues. The germline CDR1 and CDR2 sequences are SGHKS and YYEKEE (reference sequence). The CDR3 DNA reads TGCGCCAGTACCAGGACAGCAATGAACACTGAAGCTTTCTTT. As protein: CASTRTAMNTEAFF.

This clonotype was recorded a few times. At one end the junction does not follow the germline gene, possibly because of a read error. The chain uses TRBV11-1 and TRBJ1-1; the D gene is possibly TRBD1 (5 bases). CDR1 is SGHAT and CDR2 is FQDESV in the germline V gene (reference sequence). This CDR3 region has 16 residues. The CDR3: CASILDPGLLNTEAFF. CDR3 bases: TGTGCCAGCATCTTAGACCCGGGACTGTTGAACACTGAAGCTTTCTTT.

The chain links TRBV7-3 to TRBJ2-3; D is undetermined. Trimming cost V 5 bases and J 0 bases, with 12 bases left between them. Germline-derived CDR1 and CDR2 are SGHTA and FQGTGA. The CDR3 runs to 15 residues. DNA for the CDR3: TGTGCCAGCAGCCAGACCGACATTAGCACAGATACGCAGTATTTT. This sequence encodes CASSQTDISTDTQYF.

The V call is TRBV5-6, the J call TRBJ1-2; the D gene is possibly TRBD1 (5 bases). V was clipped by 0 bases and J by 8 bases, with 11 bases between them. The CDR3 loop spans 13 amino acids. CDR1 and CDR2 (germline): SGHDT, YYEEEE. CDR3 DNA: TGTGCCAGCAGCTTGGGGGGGGACCGCGGCTACACCTTC. This gives the protein CASSLGGDRGYTF. Full variable domain (missing parts from reference TRBV5-6 and TRBJ1-2): DAGVTQSPTHLIKTRGQQVTLRCSPKSGHDTVSWYQQALGQGPQFIFQYYEEEERQRGNFPDRFSGHQFPNYSSELNVNALLLGDSALYLCASSLGGDRGYTFGSGTRLTVV.

The CDR3 nucleotides are TGTGCCAGCAGAGTAGCGGGAGGATACGAGCAGTACTTC. As protein: CASRVAGGYEQYF. The chain is built from TRBV12-3 or TRBV12-4 and TRBJ2-7, with 10 bases that match TRBD2. CDR3 length: 13 residues. With V trimmed by 6 bases and J by 4 bases, 3 bases remained unmatched.

The table lists this clonotype with a few counts. The J gene is TRBJ1-1, the V gene TRBV24-1; possible D gene TRBD1, 5 bases. The CDR3 spans 15 residues. The V gene lost 2 bases and the J gene lost 3 bases, with 12 bases spanning the gap. From germline, CDR1 is KGHDR and CDR2 SFDVKD. CDR3 residues: CATSDSREGDTEAFF. The CDR3 bases are TGTGCCACCAGTGATTCCAGGGAAGGGGACACTGAAGCTTTCTTT.

A few counts support this clonotype. The chain recombines TRBV7-2 with TRBJ2-3, with D maybe TRBD2 (6 bases). The V end lost 1 base, the J end lost 4 bases, and 18 bases lay between the germline ends. The CDR3 extends over 17 amino acids. CDR1 is SGHTA, CDR2 FQGNSA, per germline. CDR3 in DNA: TGTGCCAGCAGCTTAGTACCCCTAGCGCCCGGCGCAGATACGCAGTATTTT. It is translated as CASSLVPLAPGADTQYF.

This clonotype was counted a few times. The chain employs TRBV12-3 or TRBV12-4 and TRBJ2-3; 10 positions match TRBD1. The CDR3 runs 14 residues. V lost 8 bases, J lost 14 bases, and 16 bases stayed unmatched. The CDR3 loop reads CASQGQGKVAGLYF. DNA of the CDR3: TGTGCCAGCCAGGGACAGGGGAAGGTTGCAGGTCTGTATTTT.

This sequence joins TRBV27 and TRBJ2-2, with D unclear. Between the trimmed V and J ends, which lost 4 bases and 1 base, there was a span of 4 bases. The CDR3 runs 13 residues. Germline lookup yields CDR1 MNHEY and CDR2 SMNVEV (reference sequence). As DNA, the CDR3 is TGTGCCAGCAGTTCTCGGAACACCGGGGAGCTGTTTTTT. This translates into CASSSRNTGELFF.

This clonotype was observed a few times. The chain combines TRBV6-2 or TRBV6-3 with TRBJ2-5, with 10 bases that match TRBD1. This CDR3 is built from 13 residues. Germline CDR1 MNHEY, CDR2 SVGEGT. V was pared by 10 bases and J by 2 bases, with 4 bases of the junction left unmatched. In nucleotides, the CDR3 is TGTGCCACGGGACAGGGGAAACAAGAGACCCAGTACTTC. It is translated as CATGQGKQETQYF.

Ten or more counts support this clonotype. The CDR3 DNA sequence: TGTGCCTGGAGGCAAAAAGCGGGAGGGCCCCAGTATTTT. The encoded protein is CAWRQKAGGPQYF. The chain couples TRBV30 to TRBJ2-3; TRBD2 matches at 10 bases. V gave up 3 bases and J gave up 12 bases; unmatched junction bases: 9. CDR1 and CDR2 from the germline V gene are GTSNPN and SVGIG (reference sequence). The CDR3 is 13 residues long.

Within the sample, this clonotype is medium-sized. The rearrangement uses TRBV19 and TRBJ2-3, with a tentative D call TRBD2 (6 bases). Trimming stripped 3 bases from V and 7 bases from J, with 11 bases between. This CDR3 comprises 13 residues. Germline V CDR1 and CDR2: LNHDA, SQIVND (reference sequence). The CDR3 DNA reads TGTGCCAGTAGTATCAACGGGGGAAATACGCAGTATTTT. Its protein is CASSINGGNTQYF.

A word on this clonotype: Since a much larger clone is just one base distant, this may be a read error. The chain joins TRBV5-4 to TRBJ2-3; tentative D call: TRBD1 (6 bases). The germline gives CDR1 SGHNT, CDR2 YYREEE (reference sequence). This CDR3 has 15 amino acids. Trimming shortened V by 0 bases and J by 4 bases, and 12 bases separated the two germline ends. CDR3 sequence: CASSLVGAGADTQYF. The CDR3, as DNA: TGTGCCAGCAGCTTGGTTGGGGCAGGGGCAGATACGCAGTATTTT.

This clonotype has a handful of counts. The chain links TRBV20-1 to TRBJ2-1; D call uncertain. This CDR3 comprises 12 residues. Germline assignment: CDR1 DFQATT and CDR2 SNEGSKA (reference sequence). V lost 0 bases to trimming and J lost 6 bases, with 6 bases between them. This CDR3 is CSAREDGNEQFF. The CDR3, as DNA: TGCAGTGCTAGAGAGGACGGCAATGAGCAGTTCTTC.

V gene TRBV11-3 combines with J gene TRBJ2-2; D gene unclear. The germline gives CDR1 SGHNT, CDR2 YENEEA. V lost 4 bases and J 3 bases, leaving 9 bases between the germline ends. The CDR3 consists of 14 residues. In nucleotides, the CDR3 is TGTGCCAGCAGCTCACCATTAGACACCGGGGAGCTGTTTTTT. It yields the protein CASSSPLDTGELFF.

The chain combines TRBV20-1 with TRBJ1-1; a weak D match, TRBD1 (5 bases). The germline CDR1 and CDR2 sequences are DFQATT and SNEGSKA (reference sequence). V lost 5 bases and J 1 base, leaving 14 bases between the germline ends. The CDR3 runs to 14 residues. DNA of the CDR3: TGCAGTGCTTCACGGCCCGGGGCGAACACTGAAGCTTTCTTT. It codes for CSASRPGANTEAFF.

There are a few counts of this clonotype. The chain couples TRBV7-2 to TRBJ2-2, with D unclear. The CDR3 is made up of 15 amino acids. The ends were cut back, 3 bases at V and 1 base at J, with 9 bases in the middle. Germline CDR1 SGHTA, CDR2 FQGNSA. The CDR3 DNA follows: TGTGCCAGCAGCTTTGAAGCCCGGAACACCGGGGAGCTGTTTTTT. It specifies CASSFEARNTGELFF.

By sample share, this clonotype is medium-sized (0.01 to 0.1%). The CDR3 loop is CASSMGTEYNEQFF. The CDR3 DNA reads TGTGCCAGTAGTATGGGGACAGAGTACAATGAGCAGTTCTTC. The V gene is TRBV19, the J gene TRBJ2-1; 7 bases align to TRBD1. This CDR3 region has 14 residues. V lost 3 bases, J lost 4 bases, and 3 bases stayed unmatched. Germline values: CDR1 LNHDA, CDR2 SQIVND (reference sequence).